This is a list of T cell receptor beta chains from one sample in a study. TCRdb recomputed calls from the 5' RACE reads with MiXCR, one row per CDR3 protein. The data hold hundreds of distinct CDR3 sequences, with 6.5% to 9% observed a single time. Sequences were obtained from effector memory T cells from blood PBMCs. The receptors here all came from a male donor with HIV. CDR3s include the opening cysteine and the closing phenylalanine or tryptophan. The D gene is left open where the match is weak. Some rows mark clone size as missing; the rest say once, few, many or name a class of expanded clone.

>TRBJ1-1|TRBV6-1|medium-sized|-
CASSQGGGTEAFF
TGTGCCAGCAGCCAGGGTGGTGGCACTGAAGCTTTCTTT
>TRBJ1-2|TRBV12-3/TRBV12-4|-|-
CASSSSTDYGYTF
TGTGCCAGCAGTTCCTCGACAGACTATGGCTACACCTTC
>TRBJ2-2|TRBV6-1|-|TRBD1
CASRTGTNTGELFF
TGTGCCAGCCGGACAGGGACGAACACCGGGGAGCTGTTTTTT
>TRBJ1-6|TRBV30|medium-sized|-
CAWTGDRRSPLHF
TGTGCCTGGACCGGTGATCGGCGTTCACCCCTCCACTTT
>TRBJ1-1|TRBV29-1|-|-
CSSEENTEAFF
TGCAGCTCTGAGGAGAACACTGAAGCTTTCTTT
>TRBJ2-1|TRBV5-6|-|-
CASSPPGGVGNEQFF
TGTGCCAGCAGCCCCCCAGGAGGGGTGGGGAATGAGCAGTTCTTC
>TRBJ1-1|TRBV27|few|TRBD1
CASGRDRGVNTEAFF
TGTGCCAGCGGCCGGGACAGGGGAGTGAACACTGAAGCTTTCTTT
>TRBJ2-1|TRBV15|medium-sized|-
CATSRDNGNEQFF
TGTGCCACCAGCAGAGATAACGGTAATGAGCAGTTCTTC
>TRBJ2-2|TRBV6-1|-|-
CASLTGTSLFTGELFF
TGTGCCAGCTTGACAGGCACCTCACTTTTTACCGGGGAGCTGTTTTTT
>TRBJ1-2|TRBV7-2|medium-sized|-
CASSLGPSASGYTF
TGTGCCAGCAGCTTAGGTCCTTCCGCAAGTGGCTACACCTTC
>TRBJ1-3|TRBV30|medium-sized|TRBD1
CAFTGTAIDLRSGNTIYF
TGTGCCTTCACCGGGACAGCTATCGACCTCCGCTCTGGAAACACCATATATTTT
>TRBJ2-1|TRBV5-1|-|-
CASSLEGSPYNEQFF
TGCGCCAGCAGCTTGGAGGGAAGCCCCTACAATGAGCAGTTCTTC
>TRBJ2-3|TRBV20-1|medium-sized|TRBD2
CSATERGYTDTQYF
TGCAGTGCTACTGAGCGGGGATACACAGATACGCAGTATTTT
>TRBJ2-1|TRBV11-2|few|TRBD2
CASSLAAGGPFEQFF
TGTGCCAGCAGCTTAGCAGCGGGGGGGCCTTTTGAGCAGTTCTTC
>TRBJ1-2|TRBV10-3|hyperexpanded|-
CAISGARSDGYTF
TGTGCCATCAGTGGGGCTCGCTCAGACGGCTACACCTTC
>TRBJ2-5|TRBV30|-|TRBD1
CAWSVGQGAKTQYF
TGTGCCTGGAGTGTAGGACAGGGAGCAAAGACCCAGTACTTC
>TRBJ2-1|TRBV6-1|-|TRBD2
CASSKASGRGAHNEQFF
TGTGCCAGCAGTAAGGCTTCGGGGCGGGGGGCACACAATGAGCAGTTCTTC
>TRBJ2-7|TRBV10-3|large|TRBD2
CAIEDPLQSGGLTYEQYF
TGTGCCATCGAGGACCCTCTCCAAAGCGGGGGCTTAACCTACGAGCAGTACTTC
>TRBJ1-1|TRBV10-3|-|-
CASTEGGGGNTEAFF
TGTGCCTCTACGGAGGGGGGCGGAGGGAACACTGAAGCTTTCTTT
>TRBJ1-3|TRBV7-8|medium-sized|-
CASSLGAAQTIYF
TGTGCCAGCAGCTTAGGGGCCGCCCAAACCATATATTTT
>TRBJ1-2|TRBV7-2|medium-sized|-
CASKGANYGYTF
TGTGCCAGCAAAGGTGCTAACTATGGCTACACCTTC
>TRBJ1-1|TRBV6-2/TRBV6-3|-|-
CASSYSKDGEAFF
TGTGCCAGCAGTTACTCGAAAGATGGTGAAGCTTTCTTT
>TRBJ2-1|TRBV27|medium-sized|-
CASSPYSYNEQFF
TGTGCCAGCAGTCCCTACAGTTACAATGAGCAGTTCTTC
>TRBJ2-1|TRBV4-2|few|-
CASSQDWDLDNEQFF
TGTGCCAGCAGCCAAGATTGGGACCTGGACAATGAGCAGTTCTTC
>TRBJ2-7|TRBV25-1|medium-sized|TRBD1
CASSDYQGAYEQYF
TGTGCCAGCAGTGATTACCAGGGGGCTTACGAGCAGTACTTC
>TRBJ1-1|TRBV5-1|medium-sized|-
CASSLVGEGGTEAFF
TGCGCCAGCAGCTTGGTTGGGGAGGGCGGCACTGAAGCTTTCTTT
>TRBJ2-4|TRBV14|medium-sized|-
CASSQVGGVLNIQYF
TGTGCCAGCAGCCAAGTCGGCGGTGTTTTAAACATTCAGTACTTC